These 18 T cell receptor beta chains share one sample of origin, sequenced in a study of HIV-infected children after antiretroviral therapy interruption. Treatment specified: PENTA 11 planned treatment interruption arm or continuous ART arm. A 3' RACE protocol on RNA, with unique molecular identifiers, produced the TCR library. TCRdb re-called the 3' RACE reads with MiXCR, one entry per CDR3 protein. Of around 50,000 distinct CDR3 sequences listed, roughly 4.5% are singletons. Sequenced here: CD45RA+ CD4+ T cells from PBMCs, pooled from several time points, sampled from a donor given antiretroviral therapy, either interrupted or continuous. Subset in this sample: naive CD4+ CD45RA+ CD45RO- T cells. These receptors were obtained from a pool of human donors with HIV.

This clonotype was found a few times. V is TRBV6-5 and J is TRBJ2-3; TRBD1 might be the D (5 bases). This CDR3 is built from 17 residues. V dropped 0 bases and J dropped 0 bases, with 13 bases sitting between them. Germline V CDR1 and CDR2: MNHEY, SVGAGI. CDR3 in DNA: TGTGCCAGCAGTTACTCGACCGGTGGGGCTAGCACAGATACGCAGTATTTT. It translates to CASSYSTGGASTDTQYF.

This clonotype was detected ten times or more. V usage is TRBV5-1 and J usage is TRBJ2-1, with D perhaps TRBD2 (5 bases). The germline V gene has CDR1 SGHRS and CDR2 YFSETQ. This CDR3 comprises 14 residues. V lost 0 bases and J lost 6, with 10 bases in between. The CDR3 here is CASSLGPEVNEQFF. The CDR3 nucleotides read TGCGCCAGCAGCTTGGGTCCGGAGGTCAATGAGCAGTTCTTC.

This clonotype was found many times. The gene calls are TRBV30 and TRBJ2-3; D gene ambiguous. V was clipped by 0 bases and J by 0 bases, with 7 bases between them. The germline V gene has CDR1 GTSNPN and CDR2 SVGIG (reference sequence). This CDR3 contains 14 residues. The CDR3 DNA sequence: TGTGCCTGGAGTGTGGGCAGTAGCACAGATACGCAGTATTTT. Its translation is CAWSVGSSTDTQYF.

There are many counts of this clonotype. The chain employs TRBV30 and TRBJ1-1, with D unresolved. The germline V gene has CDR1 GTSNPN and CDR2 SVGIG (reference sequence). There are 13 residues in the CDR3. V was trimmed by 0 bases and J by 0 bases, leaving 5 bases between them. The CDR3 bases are TGTGCCTGGAGTGTCAGACTGAACACTGAAGCTTTCTTT. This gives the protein CAWSVRLNTEAFF.

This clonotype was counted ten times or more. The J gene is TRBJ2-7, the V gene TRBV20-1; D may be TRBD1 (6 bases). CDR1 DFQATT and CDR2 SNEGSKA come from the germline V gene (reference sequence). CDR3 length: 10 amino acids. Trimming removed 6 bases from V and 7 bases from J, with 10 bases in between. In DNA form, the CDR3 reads TGCAGTGCCAGCACAGGGGAGCAGTACTTC. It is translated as CSASTGEQYF.

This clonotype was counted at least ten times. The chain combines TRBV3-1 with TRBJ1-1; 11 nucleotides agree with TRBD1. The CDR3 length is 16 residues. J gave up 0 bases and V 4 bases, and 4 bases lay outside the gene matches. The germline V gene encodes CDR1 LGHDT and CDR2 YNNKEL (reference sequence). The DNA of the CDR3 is TGTGCCAGCAGCCGGACAGGGGGCCTCATGAACACTGAAGCTTTCTTT. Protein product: CASSRTGGLMNTEAFF.

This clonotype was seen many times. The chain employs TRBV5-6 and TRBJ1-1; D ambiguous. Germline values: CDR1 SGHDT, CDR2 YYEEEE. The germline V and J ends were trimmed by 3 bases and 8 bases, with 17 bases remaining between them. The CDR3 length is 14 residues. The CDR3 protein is CASSSFFTAQEAFF. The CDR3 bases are TGTGCCAGCAGCTCATTCTTTACAGCCCAAGAAGCTTTCTTT.

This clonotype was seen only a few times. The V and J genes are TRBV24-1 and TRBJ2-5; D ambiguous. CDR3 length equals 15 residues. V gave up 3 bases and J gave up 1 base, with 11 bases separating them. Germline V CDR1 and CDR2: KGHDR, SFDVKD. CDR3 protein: CATSDGQEFQETQYF. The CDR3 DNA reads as TGTGCCACCAGTGATGGGCAGGAGTTCCAAGAGACCCAGTACTTC.

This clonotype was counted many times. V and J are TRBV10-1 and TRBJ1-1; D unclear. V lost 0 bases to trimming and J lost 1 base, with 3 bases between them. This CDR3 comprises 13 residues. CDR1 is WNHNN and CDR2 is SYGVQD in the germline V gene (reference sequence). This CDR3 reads CASSESANTEAFF. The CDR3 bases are TGCGCCAGCAGTGAGTCTGCGAACACTGAAGCTTTCTTT.

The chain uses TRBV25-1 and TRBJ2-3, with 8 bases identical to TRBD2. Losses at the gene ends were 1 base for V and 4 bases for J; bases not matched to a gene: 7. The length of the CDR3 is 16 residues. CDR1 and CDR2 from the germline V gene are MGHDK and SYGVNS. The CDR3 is CASSESGGAAADTQYF. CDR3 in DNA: TGTGCCAGCAGTGAATCGGGGGGGGCGGCAGCAGATACGCAGTATTTT.

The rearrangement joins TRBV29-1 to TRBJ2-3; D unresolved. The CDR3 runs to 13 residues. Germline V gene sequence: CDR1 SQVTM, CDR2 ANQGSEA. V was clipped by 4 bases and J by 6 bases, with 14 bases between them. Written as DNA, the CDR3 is TGCAGCGTTGCCCCGTCAGGAGCGGATACGCAGTATTTT. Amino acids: CSVAPSGADTQYF.

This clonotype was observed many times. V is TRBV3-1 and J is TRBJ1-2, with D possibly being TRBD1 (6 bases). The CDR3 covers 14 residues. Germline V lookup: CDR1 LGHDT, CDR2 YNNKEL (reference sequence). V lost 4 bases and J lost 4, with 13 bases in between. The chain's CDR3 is CASSLGQIGYGYTF. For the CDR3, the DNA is TGTGCCAGCAGCCTTGGACAGATCGGCTATGGCTACACCTTC.

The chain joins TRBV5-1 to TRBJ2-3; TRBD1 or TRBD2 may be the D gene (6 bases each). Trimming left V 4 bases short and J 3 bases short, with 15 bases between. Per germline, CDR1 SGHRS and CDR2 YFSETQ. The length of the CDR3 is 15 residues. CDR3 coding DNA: TGCGCCAGCAGCAACGAGGGGGGATGGACAGATACGCAGTATTTT. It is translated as CASSNEGGWTDTQYF.

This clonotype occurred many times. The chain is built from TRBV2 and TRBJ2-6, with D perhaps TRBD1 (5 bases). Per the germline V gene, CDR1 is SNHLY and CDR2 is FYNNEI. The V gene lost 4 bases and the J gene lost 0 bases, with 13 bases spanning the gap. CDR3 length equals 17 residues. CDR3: CASSGQLKISGANVLTF. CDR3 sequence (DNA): TGTGCCAGCAGTGGACAGCTCAAAATCTCTGGGGCCAACGTCCTGACTTTC.

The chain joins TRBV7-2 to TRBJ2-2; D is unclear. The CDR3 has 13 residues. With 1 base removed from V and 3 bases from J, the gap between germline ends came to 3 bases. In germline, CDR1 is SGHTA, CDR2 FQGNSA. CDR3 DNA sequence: TGTGCCAGCAGCTTAGTACACACCGGGGAGCTGTTTTTT. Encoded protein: CASSLVHTGELFF.

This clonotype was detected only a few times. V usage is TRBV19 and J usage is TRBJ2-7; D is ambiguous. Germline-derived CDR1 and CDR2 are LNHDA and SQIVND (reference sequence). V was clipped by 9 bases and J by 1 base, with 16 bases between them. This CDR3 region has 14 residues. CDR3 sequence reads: CASRPRIDSYEQYF. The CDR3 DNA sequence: TGTGCCAGCCGACCTCGCATTGATTCCTACGAGCAGTACTTC. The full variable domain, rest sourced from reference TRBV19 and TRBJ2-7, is DGGITQSPKYLFRKEGQNVTLSCEQNLNHDAMYWYRQDPGQGLRLIYYSQIVNDFQKGDIAEGYSVSREKKESFPLTVTSAQKNPTAFYLCASRPRIDSYEQYFGPGTRLTVT.

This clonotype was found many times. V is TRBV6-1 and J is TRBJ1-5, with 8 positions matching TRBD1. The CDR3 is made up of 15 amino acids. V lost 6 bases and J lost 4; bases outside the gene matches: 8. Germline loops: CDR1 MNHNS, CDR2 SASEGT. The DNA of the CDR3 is TGTGCCAGCAGGTTGGGACAGGCTGTAAATCAGCCCCAGCATTTT. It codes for CASRLGQAVNQPQHF.

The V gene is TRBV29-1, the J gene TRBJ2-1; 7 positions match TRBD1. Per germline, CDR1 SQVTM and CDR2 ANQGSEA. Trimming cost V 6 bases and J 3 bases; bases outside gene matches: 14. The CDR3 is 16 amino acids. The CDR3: CSVTPARDRNYNEQFF. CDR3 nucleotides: TGCAGCGTCACGCCCGCCCGGGACAGAAACTACAATGAGCAGTTCTTC.